These T cell receptor beta chains were read from a single sample in a study of cytomegalovirus exposure and HLA in healthy donors. Libraries were prepared by immunoSEQ multiplex PCR; TCRdb keeps only in-frame clonotypes and omits some of them. The sample lists about 190,000 clones, approximately 77% occurring once. The sequenced sample was PBMCs. The receptors stem from a man aged 40-49 years in good health and CMV-seropositive. The CDR3 runs from the conserved cysteine through the conserved F or W. Clone size is given for some rows only: seen once, a few or many times, or a class if the clone is expanded.

J,V,size,CDR3
TRBJ2-7,TRBV10-3,once,CAISESGGLAGLFYEQYF
TRBJ1-2,TRBV5-1,once,CASSLDRVNGYTF
TRBJ2-2,TRBV7-3,NA,CASSSRGAANTGELFF
TRBJ2-5,TRBV5-8,once,CASSLAGETQYF
TRBJ2-7,TRBV19,NA,CASSMGLATQTGEQYF
TRBJ2-1,TRBV6-1,NA,CASRTGYDEQFF
TRBJ2-1,TRBV9,NA,CASSNQLENEQFF
TRBJ2-2,TRBV5-6,NA,CASSTSGANTGELFF
TRBJ2-5,TRBV29-1,NA,CSVAFSRTGIGETQYF
TRBJ2-1,TRBV6-1,NA,CASGVQGGYNEQFF
TRBJ1-6,TRBV6-6,NA,CASSYEANSPLHF
TRBJ2-2,TRBV19,NA,CASRAGGTGELFF
TRBJ1-2,TRBV6-5,NA,CASSYSGGVGYTF
TRBJ2-7,TRBV21-1,NA,CASSKVASFEQYF
TRBJ1-2,TRBV7-6,NA,CASSSHQKGDYGYTF
TRBJ2-2,TRBV6-1,NA,CASREAGEVTGELFF
TRBJ2-5,TRBV11-1,once,CASGLGQGEIGTQYF
TRBJ2-4,TRBV13,NA,CASSLVRGQAPLAKNIQYF
TRBJ2-5,TRBV11-3,NA,CASSKTSGGGQETQYF
TRBJ1-4,TRBV18,NA,CASSPDSGSEKLFF
TRBJ2-1,TRBV7-2,NA,CASSLGDFQYNEQFF
TRBJ1-2,TRBV27,NA,CASSFGTGGNYGYTF
TRBJ1-3,TRBV6-6,NA,CASSYGGVNTIYF
TRBJ2-1,TRBV27,NA,CASSLGTGGHNEQFF
TRBJ2-3,TRBV1,NA,CTSSQVTSGAGDTQYF
TRBJ1-6,TRBV15,NA,CATSHGGQGPPLHF
TRBJ1-2,TRBV27,NA,CASRVTGSYGYTF
TRBJ2-7,TRBV2,NA,CASTGAGGPHEQYF
TRBJ1-2,TRBV4-2,NA,CASSRQQDHGYTF
TRBJ2-3,TRBV6-1,NA,CASRLAGGFLDTQYF
TRBJ2-3,TRBV7-9,once,CASSARGTTDTQYF
TRBJ1-6,TRBV4-1,NA,CASSQDWPTGGFSPLHF
TRBJ2-3,TRBV18,NA,CASSPPAGVADTQYF
TRBJ2-1,TRBV19,NA,CASSTHTGSPPNEQFF
TRBJ1-3,TRBV2,NA,CASSEQGPSGNTIYF
TRBJ1-5,TRBV10-3,NA,CAISTTGNSGQPQHF
TRBJ2-3,TRBV2,NA,CASSTRTSGGADTQYF
TRBJ2-1,TRBV7-9,NA,CASSLDLNEQFF
TRBJ2-7,TRBV5-1,NA,CASSLGGLKEEQYF
TRBJ2-5,TRBV6-5,NA,CASSLVTPPETQYF
TRBJ2-1,TRBV10-3,NA,CAISEDSYNEQFF
TRBJ2-7,TRBV2,NA,CASSELRGRSLGYEQYF
TRBJ2-2,TRBV7-9,NA,CASSVSPGRNTGELFF
TRBJ2-5,TRBV2,few,CASSIKETQYF
TRBJ1-1,TRBV7-9,once,CASSAITGVTEAFF
TRBJ2-7,TRBV5-1,NA,CASSWGRTSSYEQYF